The subject of this entry is one T cell receptor (beta chain). The germline gene is not matched at one end of the junction; a read error may be the cause. Other DNA sequences in the sample encode the same CDR3. Germline assignment: CDR1 MNHEY and CDR2 SVGAGI. The CDR3 runs 11 residues. The sample originates from a study of T cell responses to AZD1222 COVID-19 vaccine. Profiling relied on immunoSEQ multiplex PCR, and the TCRdb table lists in-frame clones only, not all of them. Of about 96,000 clones in the sample, 85% to 90% were seen once. The chain couples TRBV6-5 to TRBJ2-5; D is unresolved. Sequences were derived from peripheral blood, sampled on day 0 of AZD1222 vaccination. The receptor was derived from an adult in good health. CDR3 loop: CASSYLETQYF. Here the CDR3 DNA reads TGTGCCAGCAGCTACTTAGAGACCCAGTACTTC.